The clone carrying this TCR beta chain was detected only a few times. Antigen: not known. This record belongs to a study of blood T cells in healthy people across ages. Overall study results and limits: In older individuals, TCR beta diversity per million T cells was lower, falling roughly linearly with age.

The CDR3 extends over 15 amino acids. Per germline, CDR1 SGHRS and CDR2 YFSETQ. With 4 bases clipped from V and 10 bases from J, the junction kept 12 bases outside the gene matches. Through a sample-barcoded 5' primer and a J-beta primer mix, a second PCR was run for roughly 6 to 11 cycles. Each CDR3 protein is one row after TCRdb ran MiXCR on the 5' RACE reads. The data contain approximately 2,000,000 distinct CDR3 sequences, 35% to 50% of them singletons. The TCR comes from a human donor in good health. The rearrangement uses TRBV5-1 and TRBJ2-1, with TRBD2 matching over 9 bases. Input material: blood. The CDR3, as DNA: TGCGCCAGCAGCCCTGGAGTAGCGGGGGCCGGGGAGCAGTTCTTC. Amino acids: CASSPGVAGAGEQFF. Full variable domain (remainder filled in from reference TRBV5-1 and TRBJ2-1): KAGVTQTPRYLIKTRGQQVTLSCSPISGHRSVSWYQQTPGQGLQFLFEYFSETQRNKGNFPGRFSGRQFSNSRSEMNVSTLELGDSALYLCASSPGVAGAGEQFFGPGTRLTVL.